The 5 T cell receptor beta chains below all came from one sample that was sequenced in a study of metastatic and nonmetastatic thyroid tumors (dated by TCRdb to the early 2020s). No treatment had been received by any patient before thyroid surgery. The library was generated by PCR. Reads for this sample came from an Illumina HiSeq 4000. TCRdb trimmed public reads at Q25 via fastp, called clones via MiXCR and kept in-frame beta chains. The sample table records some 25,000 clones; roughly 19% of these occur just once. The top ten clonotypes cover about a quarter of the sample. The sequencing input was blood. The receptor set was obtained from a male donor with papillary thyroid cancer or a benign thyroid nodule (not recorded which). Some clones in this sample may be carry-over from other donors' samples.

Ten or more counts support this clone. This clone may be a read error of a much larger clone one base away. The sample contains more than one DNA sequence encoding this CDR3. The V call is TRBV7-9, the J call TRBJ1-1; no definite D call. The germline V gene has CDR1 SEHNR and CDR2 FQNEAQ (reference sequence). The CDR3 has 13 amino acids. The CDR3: CASSLAANTEAFF. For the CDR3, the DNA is TGTGCCAGCAGCCTAGCGGCTAACACTGAAGCTTTCTTT.

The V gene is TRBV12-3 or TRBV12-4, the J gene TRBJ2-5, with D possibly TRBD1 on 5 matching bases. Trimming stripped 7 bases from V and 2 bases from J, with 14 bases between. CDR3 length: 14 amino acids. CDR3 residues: CASIQDIIQETQYF. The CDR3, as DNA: TGTGCCAGCATCCAGGACATAATACAAGAGACCCAGTACTTC.

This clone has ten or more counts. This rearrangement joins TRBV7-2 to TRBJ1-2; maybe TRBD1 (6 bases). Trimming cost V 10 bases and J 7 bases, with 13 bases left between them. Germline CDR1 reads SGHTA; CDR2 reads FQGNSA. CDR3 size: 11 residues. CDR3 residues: CATHGGFGYTF. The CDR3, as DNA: TGTGCCACACACGGGGGCTTTGGCTACACCTTC.

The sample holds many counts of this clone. For the CDR3, the DNA is TGTGCCAGCAGCTTGAGAGGGGGCGGCACTGAAGCTTTCTTT. It yields the protein CASSLRGGGTEAFF. The chain joins TRBV7-2 to TRBJ1-1; TRBD1 matches at 7 bases. CDR1 SGHTA and CDR2 FQGNSA come from the germline V gene. The CDR3 is 14 amino acids. The junction had 5 bases not matched to a gene; V was cut back by 3 bases and J by 4 bases.

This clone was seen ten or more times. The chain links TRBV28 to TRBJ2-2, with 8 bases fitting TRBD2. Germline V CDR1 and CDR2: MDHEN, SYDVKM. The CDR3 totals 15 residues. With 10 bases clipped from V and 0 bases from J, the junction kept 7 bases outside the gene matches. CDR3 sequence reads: CAINYSGANTGELFF. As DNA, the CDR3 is TGTGCCATCAACTATAGCGGGGCGAACACCGGGGAGCTGTTTTTT.